One and the same sample provided the 22 T cell receptor beta chains below, sequenced in a study of T cells in Graves' hyperthyroidism and ophthalmopathy. RNA transcripts yielded amplified TCR beta CDR3 regions. The TCR CDR3 was amplified in a first-round RT-PCR using the HTBI primer set. TCRdb reprocessed the multiplex PCR reads via MiXCR and lists one record per CDR3 protein. Here the sample spans around 300,000 distinct CDR3 sequences, about 16% being singletons. The sample taken for sequencing was blood. The receptors come from a woman aged 50 to 60 with Graves' hyperthyroidism that later progressed to Graves' ophthalmopathy.

V and J are TRBV28 and TRBJ1-1; D might be TRBD1 (5 bases). Between the trimmed V and J ends, which lost 5 bases and 6 bases, there was a span of 16 bases. The CDR3 extends over 14 amino acids. In germline, CDR1 is MDHEN, CDR2 SYDVKM. CDR3 in DNA: TGTGCCAGCAGTCCAACCAGTGGGGCCCCTGAAGCTTTCTTT. This codes for CASSPTSGAPEAFF.

This clonotype has at least ten counts. The chain carries TRBV29-1 and TRBJ2-1, with a possible D match to TRBD2 (6 bases). The CDR3 is made up of 12 amino acids. Germline CDR1 SQVTM, CDR2 ANQGSEA. Trimming took 8 bases from V and 4 from J, leaving 12 bases between them. The CDR3 DNA is TGCAGCTCGGGGGAGGCTTACAATGAGCAGTTCTTC. Translation: CSSGEAYNEQFF.

The rearrangement links TRBV25-1 to TRBJ1-5; D is unclear. This CDR3 spans 13 amino acids. Germline V lookup: CDR1 MGHDK, CDR2 SYGVNS. Trimming cost V 3 bases and J 3 bases, with 6 bases left between them. Here the CDR3 DNA reads TGTGCCAGCAGTGACAGGATCAATCAGCCCCAGCATTTT. Translating gives CASSDRINQPQHF.

This clonotype was counted between two and nine times. The chain couples TRBV20-1 to TRBJ2-3; D possibly corresponds to TRBD2 (6 bases). The V and J ends lost 0 bases and 1 base respectively, with 11 bases between them. This CDR3 comprises 15 residues. Germline V lookup: CDR1 DFQATT, CDR2 SNEGSKA (reference sequence). The CDR3 DNA is TGCAGTGCTAGAGATAGGGCTAGCGGCACAGATACGCAGTATTTT. Translating it yields CSARDRASGTDTQYF.

This clonotype was seen many times. This chain links TRBV11-2 with TRBJ2-7; 11 nucleotides align to TRBD2. With V trimmed by 3 bases and J by 1 base, 8 bases remained unmatched. The CDR3 contains 17 residues. The germline V gene encodes CDR1 SGHAT and CDR2 FQNNGV. The CDR3 spells CASSFRTTSGRSYEQYF. The CDR3, as DNA: TGTGCCAGCAGCTTCCGAACCACTAGCGGGAGATCCTACGAGCAGTACTTC.

This clonotype occurred many times. The chain has TRBV20-1 and TRBJ2-7, with 12 bases aligning to TRBD2. The CDR3 has 14 residues. CDR1 and CDR2 (germline): DFQATT, SNEGSKA (reference sequence). Trimming removed 2 bases from V and 5 bases from J; junction bases left unmatched: 4. The DNA of the CDR3 is TGCAGTGCTAGAAAGACTAGCGGGAGTAACGAGCAGTACTTC. Translation gives CSARKTSGSNEQYF.

This clonotype was picked up many times. The chain employs TRBV28 and TRBJ2-7, with a weak D call TRBD1 (6 bases). V was shortened by 3 bases and J by 4 bases, with 10 bases between the two germline ends. CDR1 is MDHEN, CDR2 SYDVKM, per germline. The CDR3 contains 13 residues. The CDR3 DNA reads as TGTGCCAGCAGTTTGCATAGGGGGTACGAGCAGTACTTC. It encodes CASSLHRGYEQYF.

The chain couples TRBV20-1 to TRBJ2-6; 7 positions agree with TRBD2. CDR3 length: 17 amino acids. Germline assignment: CDR1 DFQATT and CDR2 SNEGSKA (reference sequence). The ends lost 3 bases at V and 0 bases at J; junction bases unmatched: 8. The CDR3 region has the DNA TGCAGTGCTAGTCCGCCTAGCGGAAACTCTGGGGCCAACGTCCTGACTTTC. Protein: CSASPPSGNSGANVLTF.

The genes are TRBV5-1 and TRBJ1-2, with D uncertain. Germline CDR1 and CDR2: SGHRS and YFSETQ. With 0 bases removed from V and 2 bases from J, the gap between germline ends came to 8 bases. CDR3 length: 14 residues. The DNA for the CDR3 is TGCGCCAGCAGCTTGGGGCAAATCAACTATGGCTACACCTTC. This gives the protein CASSLGQINYGYTF. The full variable domain, in which reference TRBV5-1 and TRBJ1-2 provide the parts outside the CDR3, is KAGVTQTPRYLIKTRGQQVTLSCSPISGHRSVSWYQQTPGQGLQFLFEYFSETQRNKGNFPGRFSGRQFSNSRSEMNVSTLELGDSALYLCASSLGQINYGYTFGSGTRLTVV.

This clonotype appeared many times. This rearrangement joins TRBV13 to TRBJ1-1, with no clear D. Trimming took 3 bases from V and 5 from J, leaving 13 bases between them. Germline CDR1 PRHDT, CDR2 FYEKMQ (reference sequence). The CDR3 covers 14 residues. The CDR3 sequence: CASSLGQRETEAFF. DNA of the CDR3: TGTGCCAGCAGCTTGGGCCAGCGGGAGACTGAAGCTTTCTTT.

This clonotype was counted once. The chain combines TRBV6-5 with TRBJ1-2; the D gene is possibly TRBD1 (6 bases). The CDR3 spans 15 residues. Germline assignment: CDR1 MNHEY and CDR2 SVGAGI. The germline V and J ends were trimmed by 4 bases and 4 bases, with 16 bases remaining between them. CDR3: CASSLNTGLGYGYTF. The CDR3 DNA sequence: TGTGCCAGCAGTTTAAATACAGGGTTGGGCTATGGCTACACCTTC.

This clonotype was seen ten or more times. The CDR3 protein is CASSVAGTSGELFF. The CDR3 coding sequence is TGTGCCAGCAGCGTGGCGGGAACATCAGGGGAGCTGTTTTTT. The V and J genes are TRBV9 and TRBJ2-2, with a weak D call TRBD2 (6 bases). Trimming cost V 2 bases and J 8 bases, with 13 bases left between them. The length of the CDR3 is 14 residues. Germline assignment: CDR1 SGDLS and CDR2 YYNGEE. The variable domain in full, completed from reference TRBV9 and TRBJ2-2, reads DSGVTQTPKHLITATGQRVTLRCSPRSGDLSVYWYQQSLDQGLQFLIQYYNGEERAKGNILERFSAQQFPDLHSELNLSSLELGDSALYFCASSVAGTSGELFFGEGSRLTVL.

The chain recombines TRBV5-4 with TRBJ2-7; D is undetermined. CDR1 SGHNT and CDR2 YYREEE come from the germline V gene (reference sequence). The CDR3 runs 14 residues. V lost 1 base, J lost 0 bases, and 8 bases lay in between. CDR3 in DNA: TGTGCCAGCAGCTTGTTACTTAACTCCTACGAGCAGTACTTC. This sequence encodes CASSLLLNSYEQYF.

This clonotype was counted many times. The rearrangement joins TRBV3-1 to TRBJ2-3, with 13 nucleotides matching TRBD2. The CDR3 totals 16 residues. Per germline, CDR1 LGHDT and CDR2 YNNKEL (reference sequence). Germline trimming cut 1 base from V and 5 bases from J; bases unmatched to any gene: 3. CDR3 bases: TGTGCCAGCAGCCAAGGGACTAGCGGGGGCTTAGATACGCAGTATTTT. Translated, it gives CASSQGTSGGLDTQYF.

Points on this clonotype: This may arise from a read error, as a much more abundant clone is one base away. J is TRBJ2-5 and V is TRBV5-1, with TRBD2 matching 7 bases. CDR1 SGHRS and CDR2 YFSETQ come from the germline V gene. CDR3 size: 14 residues. Unmatched junction bases numbered 7, after V lost 1 base and J lost 7 bases. CDR3 sequence: CASSLWPPGGTQYF. In DNA, the CDR3 is TGCGCCAGCAGCTTGTGGCCTCCGGGGGGGACCCAGTACTTC. The whole variable domain, remainder taken from reference TRBV5-1 and TRBJ2-5, is KAGVTQTPRYLIKTRGQQVTLSCSPISGHRSVSWYQQTPGQGLQFLFEYFSETQRNKGNFPGRFSGRQFSNSRSEMNVSTLELGDSALYLCASSLWPPGGTQYFGPGTRLLVL.

Here the CDR3 DNA reads TGCGCCAGCAGCCAATTCCCGGGGGGGGATTATGGCTACACCTTC. It is translated as CASSQFPGGDYGYTF. This chain connects TRBV4-1 to TRBJ1-2; TRBD1 is a possible D gene (5 bases). V lost 2 bases to trimming and J lost 5 bases, with 15 bases between them. CDR1 MGHRA and CDR2 YSYEKL come from the germline V gene. This CDR3 region has 15 residues.

This clonotype has at least ten counts. The genes are TRBV3-1 and TRBJ1-2; D is undetermined. CDR1 LGHDT and CDR2 YNNKEL come from the germline V gene (reference sequence). Trimming cost V 0 bases and J 2 bases, with 10 bases left between them. The CDR3 runs to 15 residues. CDR3 in DNA: TGTGCCAGCAGCCAAGAGTTTACGGGGAACTATGGCTACACCTTC. It yields the protein CASSQEFTGNYGYTF.

The sample holds many counts of this clonotype. This sequence joins TRBV12-3 or TRBV12-4 and TRBJ1-5; 7 bases are shared with TRBD1. The CDR3 totals 14 residues. The junction had 2 bases not matched to a gene; V was cut back by 4 bases and J by 2 bases. CDR3 amino acids: CASSSTGGNQPQHF. DNA of the CDR3: TGTGCCAGCAGTTCAACAGGGGGCAATCAGCCCCAGCATTTT.

In this sample, this clonotype turned up many times. The rearrangement links TRBV20-1 to TRBJ1-5; D remains unclear. Between the trimmed V and J ends, which lost 1 base and 0 bases, there was a span of 7 bases. Per the germline V gene, CDR1 is DFQATT and CDR2 is SNEGSKA (reference sequence). The CDR3 loop spans 14 amino acids. CDR3: CSARAPLSNQPQHF. DNA for the CDR3: TGCAGTGCTAGAGCACCCCTTAGCAATCAGCCCCAGCATTTT.

Written as DNA, the CDR3 is TGCGCCAGCAGCCCCGAGGGGGTCCTCGGGGTCCTTGAGCAGTTCTTC. It is translated as CASSPEGVLGVLEQFF. The chain uses TRBV4-1 and TRBJ2-1, with D possibly being TRBD1 (6 bases). Germline values: CDR1 MGHRA, CDR2 YSYEKL. The V gene lost 4 bases and the J gene lost 9 bases, with 22 bases spanning the gap. The CDR3 extends over 16 amino acids.

The chain is built from TRBV5-4 and TRBJ2-1, with 9 bases that match TRBD1. After removal of 2 bases from V and 5 bases from J, the junction contained 5 bases not matched to a gene. The CDR3 consists of 15 residues. The germline gives CDR1 SGHNT, CDR2 YYREEE (reference sequence). The CDR3 nucleotides read TGTGCCAGCAGCTTCCAGGACAGGGGTAACAATGAGCAGTTCTTC. It specifies CASSFQDRGNNEQFF.

Of note for this clonotype: A much more abundant neighbour one base away suggests this may be a read error. The V gene is TRBV12-3 or TRBV12-4, the J gene TRBJ2-1; TRBD2 aligns across 10 bases. This CDR3 spans 15 amino acids. The CDR3 protein is CVGSLALAGVNEQFF. The CDR3 DNA reads TGTGTCGGCAGTTTAGCGCTAGCGGGAGTCAATGAGCAGTTCTTC.